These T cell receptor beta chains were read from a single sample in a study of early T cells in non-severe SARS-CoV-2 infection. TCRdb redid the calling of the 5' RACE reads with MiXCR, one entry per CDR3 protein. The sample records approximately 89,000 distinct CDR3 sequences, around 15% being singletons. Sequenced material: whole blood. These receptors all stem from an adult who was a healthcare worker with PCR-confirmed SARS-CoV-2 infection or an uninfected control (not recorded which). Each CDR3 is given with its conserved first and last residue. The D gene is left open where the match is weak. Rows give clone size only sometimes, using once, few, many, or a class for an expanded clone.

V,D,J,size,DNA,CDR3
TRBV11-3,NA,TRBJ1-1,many,TGTGCCAGCAGCTTTGCCGCCACTGAAGCTTTCTTT,CASSFAATEAFF
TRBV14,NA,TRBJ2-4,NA,TGTGCCAGCAGACGCCGGGACGTAAACATTCAGTACTTC,CASRRRDVNIQYF
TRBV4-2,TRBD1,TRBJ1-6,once,TGTGCCAGCAGCCAACAGACAGGGGGCCGATCACCCCTCCACTTT,CASSQQTGGRSPLHF
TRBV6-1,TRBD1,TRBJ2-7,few,TGTGCCAGCAGCAAAGACAGGGTCTACGAGCAGTACTTC,CASSKDRVYEQYF
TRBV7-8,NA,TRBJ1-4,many,TGTGCCAGCAGCTTAGGCAGGTGGAATGAAAAACTGTTTTTT,CASSLGRWNEKLFF
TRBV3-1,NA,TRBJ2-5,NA,TGTGCCAGCAGCCATGGGGAGACAGTCGATCAAGAGACCCAGTACTTC,CASSHGETVDQETQYF
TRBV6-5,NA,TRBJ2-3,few,TGTGCCAGCAGCACGAGGGGGGGCGGGGCAGATACGCAGTATTTT,CASSTRGGGADTQYF
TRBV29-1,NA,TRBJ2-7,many,TGCAGCGTTGAAAAGTACAGTGAGCGGTTCTCCTACGAGCAGTACTTC,CSVEKYSERFSYEQYF
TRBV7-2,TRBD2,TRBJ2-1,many,TGTGCCAGCAGCTTCTCGGGACTAGCGGGCTCCAATGAGCAGTTCTTC,CASSFSGLAGSNEQFF
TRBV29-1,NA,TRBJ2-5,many,TGCAGCGTTGGCCAAGAGACCCAGTACTTC,CSVGQETQYF
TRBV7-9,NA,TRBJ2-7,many,TGTGCCAGCAGTAAAGCAGGGAGCTCCTACGAGCAGTACTTC,CASSKAGSSYEQYF
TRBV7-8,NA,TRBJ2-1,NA,TGTGCCAGCAGCTTAGGCCCCGGGACCAATTCCTACAATGAGCAGTTCTTC,CASSLGPGTNSYNEQFF
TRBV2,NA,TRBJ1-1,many,TGTGCCAGCACCCTCGGACTGCCCCGGGGCACTGAAGCTTTCTTT,CASTLGLPRGTEAFF
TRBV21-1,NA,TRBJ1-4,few,TGTGCCAGCAGCCCCAGGACAGGGAGGCAAGAAAAACTGTTTTTT,CASSPRTGRQEKLFF
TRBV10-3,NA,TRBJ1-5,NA,TGTGCCATCTCTAACACCGGACAAGGGGCTGGCAATCAGCCCCAGCATTTT,CAISNTGQGAGNQPQHF
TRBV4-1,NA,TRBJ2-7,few,TGCGCCAGCAGCCAGCCGGACAGCTACGAGCAGTACTTC,CASSQPDSYEQYF
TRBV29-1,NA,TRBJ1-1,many,TGCAGCGTTGCTCTTACCTTAAGTAGGACGGCTTTCTTT,CSVALTLSRTAFF
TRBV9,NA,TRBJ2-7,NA,TGTGCCAGCAGCCCCACCTGGGGGGGCAACTACGAGCAGTACTTC,CASSPTWGGNYEQYF
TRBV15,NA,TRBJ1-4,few,TGTGCCACCAGCAGAGACGACGGGGCAGGGAATGAAAAACTGTTTTTT,CATSRDDGAGNEKLFF
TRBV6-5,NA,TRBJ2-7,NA,TGTGCCAGCAGCTCCCCCAACGAAGTCTACGAGCAGTACTTC,CASSSPNEVYEQYF
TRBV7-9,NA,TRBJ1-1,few,TGTGCCAGCAGCTTAGGCGGCGTGTACACTGAAGCTTTCTTT,CASSLGGVYTEAFF
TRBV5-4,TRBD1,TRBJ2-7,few,TGTGCCAGCAGCCGGGGACAGGGGTTCTACGAGCAGTACTTC,CASSRGQGFYEQYF